The present entry profiles one TCR gamma chain with its context. Its antigen is unidentified. Germline is not matched at one junction end, which may reflect a read error. After alphabeta T cell depletion, CD3+ Vdelta1+ Vdelta2- thymocytes were sorted. Between roughly 98% and 99.6% of sorted thymocytes were Vdelta1+. The entry originates in a study of Vδ1+ human thymocytes. The template was reverse-transcribed extracted RNA. Multiplex PCR used pooled V-gene forward primers and a constant-region reverse primer to amplify CDR3s. TCRdb fed the multiplex PCR reads into CATT to redo clone calling. The table has around 12,000 gamma-chain clones, under 55% seen once. Whole-study results and caveats: Bulk data may be misread because of unexpected Vdelta2 sequences. Thymic TRG and TRD repertoires appeared highly polyclonal, with Gaussian CDR3 length distributions.

In germline, CDR1 is GITISATS, CDR2 ISYDGTV (reference sequence). The CDR3 totals 13 residues. The J gene is TRGJP, the V gene TRGV9. Source material: Vdelta1+ gamma-delta thymocytes from the thymus. Subset indicated: FACS-sorted CD3+ TCRalphabeta- TCRVdelta1+ TCRVdelta2- thymocytes. This clonotype was sampled from a boy less than two years old who had congenital heart surgery. In nucleotides, the CDR3 is TGTGCCTTGTGGGAGTTGGGCAAAAAAATCAAGCTCTTT. Amino acid sequence: CALWELGKKIKLF.